Following are 21 T cell receptor beta chains from one sample sequenced in a study of T cell responses to AZD1222 COVID-19 vaccine. Using immunoSEQ multiplex PCR, the repertoire was profiled, and TCRdb retains in-frame clones only, with some absent. The sample shows about 140,000 clones, more than 70% of them seen only once. Sequencing was performed on peripheral blood, taken 28 days after the second AZD1222 dose. The receptors derive from an adult who received the AZD1222 COVID-19 vaccine.

CDR3: CASSLAKRPSYEQYF. In nucleotides, the CDR3 is TGTGCCAGCAGCTTGGCAAAGCGGCCGTCCTACGAGCAGTACTTC. The V call is TRBV5-6, the J call TRBJ2-7, with TRBD2 as a possible D gene (5 bases). The germline V gene encodes CDR1 SGHDT and CDR2 YYEEEE. The ends were cut back, 0 bases at V and 1 base at J, with 11 bases in the middle. This CDR3 spans 15 amino acids.

The V call is TRBV9, the J call TRBJ1-2; D is possibly TRBD1 (5 bases). The CDR3 sequence is 12 residues long. Germline CDR1 is SGDLS and CDR2 is YYNGEE. Trimming cost V 3 bases and J 8 bases, with 11 bases left between them. CDR3 sequence reads: CASSAREGGYTF. CDR3 nucleotides: TGTGCCAGCAGCGCCAGGGAGGGGGGCTACACCTTC.

The chain combines TRBV3-1 (or the pseudogene TRBV3-2) with TRBJ1-2; 8 bases are a match to TRBD1. Germline V gene sequence: CDR1 LGHDT, CDR2 YNNKEL (reference sequence). Unmatched junction bases numbered 7, after V lost 5 bases and J lost 8 bases. The CDR3 is made up of 13 amino acids. The CDR3 DNA is TGTGCCAGCAGCGGTCAGGGGGCGCGAGGCTACACCTTC. This encodes CASSGQGARGYTF.

The gene calls are TRBV19 and TRBJ2-3; perhaps TRBD2 as D (6 bases). The CDR3 has 14 amino acids. The V gene's germline CDR1 is LNHDA and CDR2 SQIVND (reference sequence). Trimming removed 4 bases from V and 0 bases from J, with 8 bases in between. This CDR3 reads CASSSGVSTDTQYF. CDR3 nucleotide sequence: TGTGCCAGTAGTAGCGGGGTTAGCACAGATACGCAGTATTTT.

The chain joins TRBV7-2 to TRBJ2-1, with 11 bases matching TRBD1. V lost 6 bases and J lost 8; bases outside the gene matches: 3. There are 13 residues in the CDR3. Per the germline V gene, CDR1 is SGHTA and CDR2 is FQGNSA. CDR3 protein: CASRGQGEDEQFF. CDR3 nucleotide sequence: TGTGCCAGCAGGGGACAGGGGGAAGATGAGCAGTTCTTC.

This sequence joins TRBV6-1 and TRBJ2-3, with 10 bases matching TRBD2. J gave up 4 bases and V 1 base, and 5 bases lay outside the gene matches. The CDR3 is made up of 16 amino acids. The germline V gene has CDR1 MNHNS and CDR2 SASEGT. DNA for the CDR3: TGTGCCAGCAGTGAAGGGACTAGCGGCTCGGCAGATACGCAGTATTTT. It yields the protein CASSEGTSGSADTQYF.

This sequence joins TRBV4-1 and TRBJ2-7; 9 bases map to TRBD2. V dropped 0 bases and J dropped 6; count of bases not matched to a gene: 9. Germline values: CDR1 MGHRA, CDR2 YSYEKL. This CDR3 comprises 16 residues. The CDR3 DNA follows: TGCGCCAGCAGCCAAGAGGCGTTAGCGGGAGCACTCGAGCAGTACTTC. This encodes CASSQEALAGALEQYF.

The V gene is TRBV30, the J gene TRBJ1-4; D remains ambiguous. V was clipped by 3 bases and J by 8 bases, with 16 bases between them. The CDR3 loop spans 14 amino acids. The germline CDR1 and CDR2 sequences are GTSNPN and SVGIG (reference sequence). The CDR3 DNA follows: TGTGCCTGGAGACAGCAACCCGGAGACGAAAAACTGTTTTTT. Its protein product is CAWRQQPGDEKLFF. Using reference TRBV30 and TRBJ1-4 for the parts outside the CDR3, the full variable domain is SQTIHQWPATLVQPVGSPLSLECTVEGTSNPNLYWYRQAAGRGLQLLFYSVGIGQISSEVPQNLSASRPQDRQFILSSKKLLLSDSGFYLCAWRQQPGDEKLFFGSGTQLSVL.

This clone was seen only once. The chain uses TRBV7-2 and TRBJ1-1; TRBD1 aligns across 7 bases. V shed 5 bases and J 0 bases; nucleotides not matched to a gene: 6. The CDR3 covers 15 residues. Germline lookup yields CDR1 SGHTA and CDR2 FQGNSA. This chain's CDR3 is CASSPRQGLNTEAFF. The CDR3 DNA reads as TGTGCCAGCAGCCCTCGACAGGGTTTGAACACTGAAGCTTTCTTT.

The rearrangement uses TRBV5-4 and TRBJ1-4; the match to TRBD1 covers 7 bases. Germline values: CDR1 SGHNT, CDR2 YYREEE (reference sequence). This CDR3 is built from 14 residues. The trim removed 4 bases at V and 6 bases at J, leaving 6 bases unmatched. CDR3 DNA: TGTGCCAGCAGCCGAGACAGGGAGGATGAAAAACTGTTTTTT. Amino acids: CASSRDREDEKLFF.

The V gene is TRBV19, the J gene TRBJ1-6; a weak D match, TRBD1 (6 bases). This CDR3 has 15 amino acids. In germline, CDR1 is LNHDA, CDR2 SQIVND (reference sequence). V was cut by 10 bases and J by 7 bases, with 20 bases left in between. CDR3 in amino acids: CATREGGSWNSPLHF. Written as DNA, the CDR3 is TGTGCCACGAGAGAGGGGGGATCTTGGAATTCACCCCTCCACTTT.

The table lists this clone with a few counts. V gene TRBV28 combines with J gene TRBJ2-7, with D uncertain. V was cut by 3 bases and J by 4 bases, with 4 bases left in between. The CDR3 is 11 amino acids. Germline CDR1 and CDR2: MDHEN and SYDVKM. The CDR3: CASSLEYEQYF. As DNA, the CDR3 is TGTGCCAGCAGTTTGGAGTACGAGCAGTACTTC.

The chain employs TRBV7-2 and TRBJ2-6, with D perhaps TRBD2 (6 bases). Germline lookup yields CDR1 SGHTA and CDR2 FQGNSA. Deletions cut 8 bases from V and 0 bases from J, with 11 bases between. The CDR3 length is 15 residues. The CDR3 bases are TGTGCCAGCCAGCCAGCGGGCTCTGGGGCCAACGTCCTGACTTTC. The encoded protein is CASQPAGSGANVLTF.

V and J are TRBV29-1 and TRBJ2-7; D is tentatively TRBD1 or TRBD2 (5 bases each). Per germline, CDR1 SQVTM and CDR2 ANQGSEA. Trimming took off 6 bases at V and 3 bases at J, with 12 bases between the two ends. The CDR3 extends over 12 amino acids. This CDR3 reads CSVLGDGYEQYF. The CDR3 nucleotides read TGCAGCGTACTAGGGGATGGCTACGAGCAGTACTTC.

This clone came up once. The chain is built from TRBV7-5 and TRBJ2-6; the table's D call, TRBD2, was not checked against the DNA. TRBV7-5 is a documented pseudogene. CDR3 length: 18 residues. The chain's CDR3 is CARSTRLAPLSGANVLTF. The DNA of the CDR3 is TGTGCCAGAAGTACAAGACTGGCCCCTCTGTCTGGGGCCAACGTCCTGACTTTC.

This sequence joins TRBV6-5 and TRBJ1-6; D is unresolved. The length of the CDR3 is 16 residues. Germline CDR1 MNHEY, CDR2 SVGAGI. V was clipped by 0 bases and J by 9 bases, with 15 bases between them. The CDR3 DNA follows: TGTGCCAGCAGTTACTCGAGGAGGGAAGGTAGTTCACCCCTCCACTTT. Its translation is CASSYSRREGSSPLHF.

The chain recombines TRBV11-2 with TRBJ2-1; a possible D gene is TRBD2 (5 bases). Germline CDR1 is SGHAT and CDR2 is FQNNGV. CDR3 size: 14 residues. V lost 3 bases, J lost 6 bases, and 12 bases lay in between. CDR3 amino acids: CASSFIGSRNEQFF. The CDR3 nucleotides read TGTGCCAGCAGCTTCATAGGGAGCCGCAATGAGCAGTTCTTC.

This clone appeared a single time. The rearrangement joins TRBV3-1 (or the pseudogene TRBV3-2) to TRBJ2-7, with 13 nucleotides matching TRBD2. The junction had 3 bases not matched to a gene; V was cut back by 1 base and J by 0 bases. Germline V gives CDR1 LGHDT, CDR2 YNNKEL (reference sequence). The CDR3 is made up of 17 amino acids. The CDR3 nucleotides are TGTGCCAGCAGCCAAGCCACTAGCGGGAGGGTCTCCTACGAGCAGTACTTC. Translated, it gives CASSQATSGRVSYEQYF.

This chain connects TRBV7-9 to TRBJ2-1; D possibly uses TRBD1 or TRBD2 (7 bases each). The CDR3 is 17 amino acids. Trimming shortened V by 5 bases and J by 4 bases, and 21 bases separated the two germline ends. Germline V gives CDR1 SEHNR, CDR2 FQNEAQ (reference sequence). The CDR3 DNA follows: TGTGCCAGCAGCGTAATAGGGAGGGGGCTATCATACAATGAGCAGTTCTTC. Its translation is CASSVIGRGLSYNEQFF.

The chain joins TRBV30 to TRBJ1-6; D uncertain. Deletions cut 0 bases from V and 7 bases from J, with 16 bases between. This CDR3 has 16 amino acids. Germline V gives CDR1 GTSNPN, CDR2 SVGIG (reference sequence). The CDR3 spells CAWSVLSTAANSPLHF. The CDR3 region has the DNA TGTGCCTGGAGTGTATTGTCCACGGCAGCAAATTCACCCCTCCACTTT. Variable domain in full (rest from reference TRBV30 and TRBJ1-6): SQTIHQWPATLVQPVGSPLSLECTVEGTSNPNLYWYRQAAGRGLQLLFYSVGIGQISSEVPQNLSASRPQDRQFILSSKKLLLSDSGFYLCAWSVLSTAANSPLHFGNGTRLTVT.

V is TRBV30 and J is TRBJ1-6; D remains unclear. The CDR3 spans 13 residues. The V and J ends lost 5 bases and 9 bases respectively, with 14 bases between them. The V gene's germline CDR1 is GTSNPN and CDR2 SVGIG (reference sequence). The CDR3: CAWEPFGTSPLHF. DNA for the CDR3: TGTGCCTGGGAACCCTTCGGCACTTCACCCCTCCACTTT. The full variable domain, in which reference TRBV30 and TRBJ1-6 provide the parts outside the CDR3, is SQTIHQWPATLVQPVGSPLSLECTVEGTSNPNLYWYRQAAGRGLQLLFYSVGIGQISSEVPQNLSASRPQDRQFILSSKKLLLSDSGFYLCAWEPFGTSPLHFGNGTRLTVT.